One sample yielded the 13 T cell receptor beta chains listed below, sequenced in a study of beta chain features in type 1 diabetes. Study findings and constraints: Type 1 diabetes patients had TCRB CDR3s that were shorter (moderately but significantly so) in all four CD4+ subsets.

Their antigens are not known. What was sequenced were expressed TCRB transcripts, since all of the isolated RNA had been reverse transcribed. Profiling relied on immunoSEQ multiplex PCR, and the TCRdb table lists in-frame clones only, not all of them. This table holds 300,000 to 400,000 clones, approximately 9.9% found once. The sample was central memory CD4+ T cells from blood. The receptors originated from a man aged 30 to 39 with type 1 diabetes.

The chain combines TRBV30 with TRBJ1-2; D remains unclear. CDR1 and CDR2 (germline): GTSNPN, SVGIG (reference sequence). The CDR3 spans 12 residues. Between the trimmed V and J ends, which lost 2 bases and 7 bases, there was a span of 11 bases. Here the CDR3 reads CAWSTTIRGYTF. As DNA, the CDR3 is TGTGCCTGGAGTACAACAATTCGTGGCTACACCTTC.

This rearrangement joins TRBV9 to TRBJ2-3, with D possibly matching TRBD2 (7 bases). The CDR3 sequence is 14 residues long. Trimming cost V 3 bases and J 4 bases, with 12 bases left between them. Germline assignment: CDR1 SGDLS and CDR2 YYNGEE. CDR3 sequence reads: CASSEGGAADTQYF. The CDR3 DNA reads TGTGCCAGCAGCGAAGGGGGGGCGGCAGATACGCAGTATTTT.

This clone was counted at least ten times. The V and J genes are TRBV5-1 and TRBJ2-3; D tentatively reads TRBD1 or TRBD2 (6 bases each). The CDR3 sequence is 13 residues long. Germline V gene sequence: CDR1 SGHRS, CDR2 YFSETQ. V was cut by 5 bases and J by 7 bases, with 14 bases left in between. CDR3 nucleotides: TGCGCCAGCAGGTCCACAGGGAGGAATACGCAGTATTTT. This sequence encodes CASRSTGRNTQYF.

Only a few counts were recorded for this clone. The genes are TRBV6-5 and TRBJ1-1; D perhaps matches TRBD1 (5 bases). The CDR3 extends over 15 amino acids. Trimming took 6 bases from V and 0 from J, leaving 14 bases between them. Looked up from germline, CDR1 is MNHEY and CDR2 is SVGAGI. CDR3: CASSTVGGMNTEAFF. In nucleotides, the CDR3 is TGTGCCAGCAGCACTGTCGGGGGGATGAACACTGAAGCTTTCTTT.

This clone was counted only a few times. The chain couples TRBV9 to TRBJ2-1; 9 nucleotides line up with TRBD2. Germline CDR1 is SGDLS and CDR2 is YYNGEE. With 0 bases clipped from V and 4 bases from J, the junction kept 2 bases outside the gene matches. This CDR3 spans 15 amino acids. The CDR3 loop is CASSVGSGGYNEQFF. CDR3 DNA: TGTGCCAGCAGCGTAGGTAGCGGGGGTTACAATGAGCAGTTCTTC.

This clone was counted a few times. The rearrangement uses TRBV18 and TRBJ1-5, with no clear D. V dropped 5 bases and J dropped 1 base, with 9 bases sitting between them. This CDR3 region has 14 residues. CDR1 and CDR2 from the germline V gene are KGHSH and LQKENI. Here the CDR3 DNA reads TGTGCCAGCTCATGGGGAGACAGCAATCAGCCCCAGCATTTT. It encodes CASSWGDSNQPQHF.

This chain connects TRBV9 to TRBJ2-7, with TRBD1 matching over 7 bases. The ends lost 3 bases at V and 0 bases at J; junction bases unmatched: 3. CDR3 length: 14 amino acids. The germline V gene encodes CDR1 SGDLS and CDR2 YYNGEE. The CDR3 sequence is CASSARDSSYEQYF. The CDR3 DNA reads as TGTGCCAGCAGCGCCCGGGACAGCTCCTACGAGCAGTACTTC.

This clone showed up many times. The same CDR3 is also encoded by other DNA sequences in this sample. V and J are TRBV2 and TRBJ2-5, with 8 positions matching TRBD2. The CDR3 sequence is 13 residues long. Germline V lookup: CDR1 SNHLY, CDR2 FYNNEI. Trimming at V came to 6 bases and at J to 5 bases, leaving 5 bases not matched to a gene. The chain's CDR3 is CASRRRLAETQYF. In DNA, the CDR3 is TGTGCCAGCAGAAGAAGACTAGCGGAGACCCAGTACTTC. Full variable domain (missing parts from reference TRBV2 and TRBJ2-5): EPEVTQTPSHQVTQMGQEVILRCVPISNHLYFYWYRQILGQKVEFLVSFYNNEISEKSEIFDDQFSVERPDGSNFTLKIRSTKLEDSAMYFCASRRRLAETQYFGPGTRLLVL.

The chain links TRBV11-2 to TRBJ2-1, with D perhaps matching TRBD2 (6 bases). The CDR3 spans 15 residues. Germline loops: CDR1 SGHAT, CDR2 FQNNGV. Between the trimmed V and J ends, which lost 0 bases and 7 bases, there was a span of 13 bases. The CDR3 nucleotides read TGTGCCAGCAGCTTAGATGGACTTCGGGGGAATGAGCAGTTCTTC. Encoded protein: CASSLDGLRGNEQFF.

In its sample, this clone was seen many times. The V gene is TRBV18, the J gene TRBJ2-3; weak D call: TRBD2 (7 bases). The V gene lost 5 bases and the J gene lost 3 bases, with 12 bases spanning the gap. CDR1 KGHSH and CDR2 LQKENI come from the germline V gene. This CDR3 has 14 residues. The CDR3: CASSTRGQTDTQYF. For the CDR3, the DNA is TGTGCCAGCTCAACGCGGGGGCAAACAGATACGCAGTATTTT.

The chain links TRBV19 to TRBJ2-7; D is unresolved. V was pared by 7 bases and J by 7 bases, with 11 bases between. The CDR3 has 11 residues. CDR1 and CDR2 (germline): LNHDA, SQIVND (reference sequence). DNA of the CDR3: TGTGCCAGTAAAAGGGCTCGGGAGCAGTACTTC. It encodes CASKRAREQYF.

This rearrangement joins TRBV6-6 to TRBJ2-6, with D maybe TRBD1 (5 bases). This CDR3 is built from 14 residues. With 7 bases removed from V and 2 bases from J, the gap between germline ends came to 9 bases. Germline V CDR1 and CDR2: MNHNY, SVGAGI (reference sequence). The CDR3 region is CASNQGTGANVLTF. CDR3 coding DNA: TGTGCCAGCAACCAGGGTACTGGGGCCAACGTCCTGACTTTC.

A few counts support this clone. The CDR3 DNA is TGTGCCAGCTCCCCAGGGTTGGGCCACAATGAGCAGTTCTTC. Residues: CASSPGLGHNEQFF. The V and J genes are TRBV18 and TRBJ2-1; D is possibly TRBD1 (5 bases). The CDR3 totals 14 residues. The germline V gene encodes CDR1 KGHSH and CDR2 LQKENI. Trimming took 6 bases from V and 5 from J, leaving 14 bases between them.